This TCR beta chain is from a study of T cell repertoires in cytomegalovirus infection. Germline CDR1 and CDR2: MNHEY and SVGAGI. The CDR3 has 15 residues. Trimming took off 4 bases at V and 8 bases at J, with 19 bases between the two ends. TCRdb called the reads again in MiXCR, with one record for every CDR3 protein. The data show around 240,000 distinct CDR3 sequences, roughly 22% seen once. The gene calls are TRBV6-5 and TRBJ2-3; tentatively, D is TRBD2 (8 bases). This TCR derives from a human donor in good health (CMV status not recorded). Some clones in this sample may be carry-over from other donors' samples. The sequencing input was CD8+ T cells from PBMCs. CDR3 in amino acids: CASSLLAGPGGTQYF. In nucleotides, the CDR3 is TGTGCCAGCAGTTTGTTAGCGGGACCAGGGGGTACGCAGTATTTT.